What follows describes a single T cell receptor beta chain. This record belongs to a study of blood T cell repertoires in COVID-19. Study at large: Donors in the United States, Italy and Spain gave samples during acute or convalescent COVID-19. T cells, B-cell-depleted T cells, or PBMCs supplied cDNA or gDNA.

This CDR3 has 15 residues. V was clipped by 5 bases and J by 6 bases; unmatched bases: 8. The germline V gene has CDR1 SEHNR and CDR2 FQNEAQ (reference sequence). Authors' analysis steps: How many nucleated cells were present was estimated from reference gene primer amplification. Sequenced by immunoSEQ multiplex PCR; TCRdb stores in-frame clones only, minus some. That table is the source of V, J and clone size, and D and trimming were worked out from the DNA. The sample yields more than 250,000 clones, 65% to 90% seen once. The sequence derives from a man aged 45-60 years with active or convalescent COVID-19. The material sequenced was peripheral blood. This chain uses TRBV7-9 with TRBJ2-1; 9 bases are shared with TRBD2. The CDR3 is CASSPAGTSRNEQFF. The CDR3 DNA sequence: TGTGCCAGCAGCCCAGCCGGGACTAGCCGCAATGAGCAGTTCTTC.